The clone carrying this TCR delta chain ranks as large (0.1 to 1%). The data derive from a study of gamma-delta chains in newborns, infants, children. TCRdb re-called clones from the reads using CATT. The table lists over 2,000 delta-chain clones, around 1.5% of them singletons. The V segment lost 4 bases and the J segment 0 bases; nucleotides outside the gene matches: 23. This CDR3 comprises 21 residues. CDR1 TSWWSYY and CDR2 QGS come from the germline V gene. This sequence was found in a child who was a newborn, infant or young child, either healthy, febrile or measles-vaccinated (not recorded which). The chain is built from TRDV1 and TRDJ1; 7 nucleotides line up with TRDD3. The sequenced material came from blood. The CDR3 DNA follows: TGTGCTCTTGGGGTGATGATGGTGCCGACTGGGGTGATAGGGAACACCGATAAACTCATCTTT. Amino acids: CALGVMMVPTGVIGNTDKLIF.